This note documents a single TCR beta chain sequence. The data were obtained in a study of long-term antiretroviral therapy in people with HIV. Version v3.0 of the immunoSEQ assay was performed at survey level. Sequenced by immunoSEQ multiplex PCR; TCRdb stores in-frame clones only, minus some. The sample contains over 10,000 clones, roughly four fifths of which appear only once. This clonotype originated in a woman aged 40-49 years with HIV. The sample here was unsorted PBMCs, taken 0.5 years before starting antiretroviral therapy.

The CDR3 protein is CASSLNPASGGAFNEQFF. CDR3 nucleotide sequence: TGCGCCAGCAGCTTGAATCCGGCGAGCGGGGGGGCCTTTAATGAGCAGTTCTTC. The chain carries TRBV5-1 and TRBJ2-1; 10 positions agree with TRBD2. The V gene's germline CDR1 is SGHRS and CDR2 YFSETQ. The ends lost 1 base at V and 7 bases at J; junction bases unmatched: 14. This CDR3 spans 18 amino acids.